This T cell receptor (beta chain) was captured by sequencing in a study of control samples from healthy donors and cancer patients. Only in-frame clones appear in the TCRdb table, and some are missing; sequencing was by immunoSEQ multiplex PCR. The sample records 110,000 to 150,000 clones, around 90% being singletons. Specimen: blood. The origin of this receptor is a man aged 25 to 40 in good health.

The CDR3 region is CASSFGAAGGPKETQYF. CDR3 in DNA: TGCGCCAGCAGCTTTGGGGCGGCGGGAGGGCCTAAAGAGACCCAGTACTTC. V gene TRBV4-3 combines with J gene TRBJ2-5; 9 bases are a match to TRBD2. V shed 5 bases and J 3 bases; nucleotides not matched to a gene: 13. The CDR3 totals 17 residues. The germline V gene encodes CDR1 LGHNA and CDR2 YSLEER.